These T cell receptor beta chains were read from a single sample in a study of Tregs in tolerant kidney transplant recipients. No cognate antigen is known for these TCRs. The protocol was immunoSEQ multiplex PCR, while the TCRdb copy is restricted to in-frame clones and leaves out a portion. The table lists 30,000 or so clones, 65% to 85% of them singletons, with approximately 2.4% in the top ten. Sequenced input: Tregs from blood cultured with allogeneic cells. These TCRs come from a human donor in good health. The CDR3 runs from the conserved cysteine through the conserved F or W. A D gene is named only where the DNA matches it firmly. Size values are once, few and many counts, or a class for expanded clones, and some rows have none.

V: TRBV27; size: .; D: TRBD1; J: TRBJ1-2; DNA: TGTGCCAGCAGTCTACGACAGGGAGGGAGCTATGGCTACACCTTC; CDR3: CASSLRQGGSYGYTF
V: TRBV27; size: few; D: TRBD2; J: TRBJ2-4; DNA: TGTGCCAGCAGTCTTCGACTAGCGCGAGCCAAAAACATTCAGTACTTC; CDR3: CASSLRLARAKNIQYF
V: TRBV6-1; size: .; D: .; J: TRBJ2-7; DNA: TGTGCCAGCAGGGAAGGAGTGGGGGTGGCAACTGAGCAGTACTTC; CDR3: CASREGVGVATEQYF
V: TRBV9; size: few; D: .; J: TRBJ2-1; DNA: TGTGCCAGCAGTGCCGGGACTGGACTCTACAATGAGCAGTTCTTC; CDR3: CASSAGTGLYNEQFF
V: TRBV19; size: .; D: TRBD2; J: TRBJ2-5; DNA: TGTGCCAGTAGTATTACTCGGGGTAGCGGGAGCCAAGAGACCCAGTACTTC; CDR3: CASSITRGSGSQETQYF
V: TRBV19; size: few; D: TRBD2; J: TRBJ2-7; DNA: TGTGCCAGTGCGGGCGGGAGAACCTACGAGCAGTACTTC; CDR3: CASAGGRTYEQYF
V: TRBV15; size: .; D: .; J: TRBJ2-5; DNA: TGTGCCACCAGCAGAGCGTCGGATCCCCAAGAGACCCAGTACTTC; CDR3: CATSRASDPQETQYF
V: TRBV7-2; size: few; D: TRBD1; J: TRBJ2-7; DNA: TGTGCCAGCAGCTTGGACAGGGGAACTTACGAGCAGTACTTC; CDR3: CASSLDRGTYEQYF
V: TRBV5-1; size: .; D: TRBD2; J: TRBJ2-7; DNA: TGCGCCAGCAGCTCCGGGACTAGCGGGATCCACGAGCAGTACTTC; CDR3: CASSSGTSGIHEQYF
V: TRBV5-5; size: .; D: .; J: TRBJ2-1; DNA: TGTGCCAGCAGCTCCCCGGGGGAGAGGCGGGGTCCTAAACGCGAGCAGTTCTTC; CDR3: CASSSPGERRGPKREQFF
V: TRBV2; size: .; D: TRBD2; J: TRBJ2-1; DNA: TGTGCCAGCCGTCTCCCGGGACTAGCGGGAGCGTATGAGCAGTTCTTC; CDR3: CASRLPGLAGAYEQFF
V: TRBV5-8; size: medium-sized; D: TRBD1; J: TRBJ1-2; DNA: TGTGCCAGCAGCCGGACAGGGAACTATGGCTACACCTTC; CDR3: CASSRTGNYGYTF
V: TRBV25-1; size: .; D: .; J: TRBJ1-5; DNA: TGTGCCACCAAAGACAGCCAGAATCAGCCCCAGCATTTT; CDR3: CATKDSQNQPQHF
V: TRBV5-6; size: .; D: .; J: TRBJ2-1; DNA: TGTGCCAGCAGAGGCCCATACAATGAGCAGTTCTTC; CDR3: CASRGPYNEQFF
V: TRBV19; size: few; D: .; J: TRBJ2-2; DNA: TGTGCCAGTATCCAGGGCACCGGGGAGCTGTTTTTT; CDR3: CASIQGTGELFF
V: TRBV6-1; size: .; D: .; J: TRBJ2-1; DNA: TGTGCCAGCAGGAGGGGGACTCAGTCCTACAATGAGCAGTTCTTC; CDR3: CASRRGTQSYNEQFF
V: TRBV5-1; size: few; D: TRBD1; J: TRBJ1-1; DNA: TGCGCCAGCAGCCTGGGGACAGTGAACACTGAAGCTTTCTTT; CDR3: CASSLGTVNTEAFF
V: TRBV7-3; size: .; D: TRBD2; J: TRBJ2-1; DNA: TGTGCCAGCAGCTTAGGGGGTGGGACTAGCGGGTCACAGTTCTTC; CDR3: CASSLGGGTSGSQFF
V: TRBV7-9; size: once; D: TRBD1; J: TRBJ2-4; DNA: TGTGCCAGCAGCCCCGGGGGACAGGGGGGAGCCAAAAACATTCAGTACTTC; CDR3: CASSPGGQGGAKNIQYF
V: TRBV5-1; size: .; D: .; J: TRBJ2-3; DNA: TGCGCCAGCAGCACCCACCCAAGGGCCACCGGCGGGAATACGCAGTATTTT; CDR3: CASSTHPRATGGNTQYF
V: TRBV12-5; size: .; D: .; J: TRBJ2-7; DNA: TGTGCTAGTGCCCCCCGGACAGGGCTGGGACTAGGTTCCTACGAGCAGTACTTC; CDR3: CASAPRTGLGLGSYEQYF
V: TRBV4-3; size: .; D: .; J: TRBJ2-7; DNA: TGCGCCAGCAGCACAGGGTTAGGCAACGAGCAGTACTTC; CDR3: CASSTGLGNEQYF
V: TRBV6-1; size: .; D: TRBD1; J: TRBJ1-1; DNA: TGTGCCAGCAACCGGGGTGGGACAGGGTCCGTAGCTTTCTTT; CDR3: CASNRGGTGSVAFF
V: TRBV18; size: .; D: TRBD1; J: TRBJ1-5; DNA: TGTGCCAGCTCAAGGGACAGGGACAGGCCCCAGCATTTT; CDR3: CASSRDRDRPQHF
V: TRBV30; size: .; D: TRBD1; J: TRBJ1-5; DNA: TGTGCCTGGAGGCCAACCGGGACAGGGTCGGGTCAGCCCCAGCATTTT; CDR3: CAWRPTGTGSGQPQHF
V: TRBV5-1; size: .; D: .; J: TRBJ2-3; DNA: TGCGCCAGCAGCTTGACAGGGAGCACAGATACGCAGTATTTT; CDR3: CASSLTGSTDTQYF
V: TRBV7-2; size: .; D: TRBD2; J: TRBJ2-3; DNA: TGTGCCAGCAGTAGGGGCCTAGCGGTCATACCGGTAGATACGCAGTATTTT; CDR3: CASSRGLAVIPVDTQYF
V: TRBV2; size: .; D: .; J: TRBJ1-2; DNA: TGTGCCAGCAACGGACAGAACTATGGCTACACCTTC; CDR3: CASNGQNYGYTF
V: TRBV5-1; size: few; D: TRBD2; J: TRBJ2-7; DNA: TGCGCCAGCAGCGGGCCGGGGGGAGGGGCGAACGAGCAGTACTTC; CDR3: CASSGPGGGANEQYF
V: TRBV7-6; size: .; D: .; J: TRBJ1-1; DNA: TGTGCCAGCAGCTTGAACCTCGCCTCGAACACTGAAGCTTTCTTT; CDR3: CASSLNLASNTEAFF
V: TRBV4-2; size: .; D: .; J: TRBJ2-3; DNA: TGTGCCAGCAGCTCTGGGACCGGGGAAGATACGCAGTATTTT; CDR3: CASSSGTGEDTQYF
V: TRBV19; size: .; D: TRBD1; J: TRBJ2-2; DNA: TGTGCCAGTAGAGCAGGGGGCTTCGCCGGGGAGCTGTTTTTT; CDR3: CASRAGGFAGELFF
V: TRBV28; size: .; D: .; J: TRBJ2-3; DNA: TGTGCCAGCAGTTTATTACGAGATACGCAGTATTTT; CDR3: CASSLLRDTQYF
V: TRBV10-3; size: .; D: .; J: TRBJ1-6; DNA: TGTGCCATCAGTGGGTCACAGGCCTCCTATAATTCACCCCTCCACTTT; CDR3: CAISGSQASYNSPLHF
V: TRBV27; size: .; D: .; J: TRBJ1-2; DNA: TGTGCCAGCAGTTCCGGGACGGCTTACTATGGCTACACCTTC; CDR3: CASSSGTAYYGYTF
V: TRBV9; size: .; D: TRBD1; J: TRBJ2-2; DNA: TGTGCCAGCAGCATAACAGGGGTCACCAGGGAGCTGTTTTTT; CDR3: CASSITGVTRELFF
V: TRBV9; size: .; D: .; J: TRBJ1-2; DNA: TGTGCCAGCAGCGCCAACCCCGGGGGGGGCGTCTATGGCTACACCTTC; CDR3: CASSANPGGGVYGYTF
V: TRBV4-1; size: .; D: TRBD1; J: TRBJ1-5; DNA: TGCGCCAGCAGCCAAGAAGGGGACAGGGGAGACCAGCCCCAGCATTTT; CDR3: CASSQEGDRGDQPQHF
V: TRBV7-2; size: .; D: .; J: TRBJ2-3; DNA: TGTGCCAGCAGCTTAAGTAGGGATACGCAGTATTTT; CDR3: CASSLSRDTQYF
V: TRBV2; size: .; D: .; J: TRBJ2-5; DNA: TGTGCCAGCAGTGATGCACTTCCAGCGGTCCAAGAGACCCAGTACTTC; CDR3: CASSDALPAVQETQYF
V: TRBV5-4; size: .; D: .; J: TRBJ2-1; DNA: TGTGCCAGCAGCTTGGAAACGGACAGAATAGTGAATGAGCAGTTCTTC; CDR3: CASSLETDRIVNEQFF
V: TRBV4-2; size: .; D: TRBD1; J: TRBJ1-4; DNA: TGTGCCAGCAGCGGACAGGGTGAAAAACTGTTTTTT; CDR3: CASSGQGEKLFF
V: TRBV30; size: .; D: .; J: TRBJ1-5; DNA: TGTGCCTGGAATGGGGATAGCAATCAGCCCCAGCATTTT; CDR3: CAWNGDSNQPQHF
V: TRBV6-5; size: .; D: TRBD1; J: TRBJ1-1; DNA: TGTGCCAGCCGGCAAGGGGGCATCGCTGAAGCTTTCTTT; CDR3: CASRQGGIAEAFF
V: TRBV10-3; size: once; D: .; J: TRBJ2-1; DNA: TGTGCCATCAGTGAGTCGATATGGCCTGAGCAGTTCTTC; CDR3: CAISESIWPEQFF
V: TRBV9; size: .; D: .; J: TRBJ2-7; DNA: TGTGCCAGCAGCGTAAGCACTAGCTCCTACGAGCAGTACTTC; CDR3: CASSVSTSSYEQYF
V: TRBV29-1; size: .; D: .; J: TRBJ1-1; DNA: TGCAGCGTTGAAGTCGGATGGGGAGGGGGGCGGCCTGAAGCTTTCTTT; CDR3: CSVEVGWGGGRPEAFF
V: TRBV29-1; size: .; D: TRBD2; J: TRBJ2-7; DNA: TGCAGCGTCAACCGGGCGGGAGGGCCACCGGAGCAGTACTTC; CDR3: CSVNRAGGPPEQYF
V: TRBV5-1; size: .; D: .; J: TRBJ1-2; DNA: TGCGCCAGCAGCGGGGTTTTACGGGACGATGGCTACACCTTC; CDR3: CASSGVLRDDGYTF
V: TRBV7-6; size: .; D: .; J: TRBJ2-3; DNA: TGTGCCAGCAGCTTAACAGATACGCAGTATTTT; CDR3: CASSLTDTQYF
V: TRBV5-4; size: .; D: .; J: TRBJ2-5; DNA: TGTGCCAGCAGCTTGGGAGGGGGGACAGCACAAGAGACCCAGTACTTC; CDR3: CASSLGGGTAQETQYF
V: TRBV5-1; size: .; D: TRBD1; J: TRBJ2-1; DNA: TGCGCCAGCAGCCCCCGGACAGGGCCGGATGAGCAGTTCTTC; CDR3: CASSPRTGPDEQFF
V: TRBV5-5; size: .; D: TRBD1; J: TRBJ1-2; DNA: TGTGCCAGCGGCACAGGGGATGGCTACACCTTC; CDR3: CASGTGDGYTF
V: TRBV7-2; size: .; D: .; J: TRBJ2-5; DNA: TGTGCCAGCAGCTTAGTTAGTGAAGAGACCCAGTACTTC; CDR3: CASSLVSEETQYF
V: TRBV7-2; size: .; D: .; J: TRBJ1-2; DNA: TGTGCCAGCAGCTTAAACGCCGGGACATATGGCTACACCTTC; CDR3: CASSLNAGTYGYTF
V: TRBV7-2; size: .; D: .; J: TRBJ1-2; DNA: TGTGCCAGCAGCCATGCCGTGAACTATGGCTACACCTTC; CDR3: CASSHAVNYGYTF
V: TRBV4-1; size: .; D: TRBD1; J: TRBJ2-7; DNA: TGCGCCAGCAGCCAAGACCGGACAGGGGGCTTCTACGAGCAGTACTTC; CDR3: CASSQDRTGGFYEQYF
V: TRBV27; size: .; D: TRBD1; J: TRBJ1-1; DNA: TGTGCCAGCAGTTTATCGGCGCGGACAGGGCTGAACACTGAAGCTTTCTTT; CDR3: CASSLSARTGLNTEAFF